The text below deals with one TCR beta chain. Germline loops: CDR1 KGHSH, CDR2 LQKENI. CDR3 length: 12 residues. The trim removed 3 bases at V and 12 bases at J, leaving 1 base unmatched. PCR used 60 Vbeta primers and 13 Jbeta primers. Assay: immunoSEQ multiplex PCR; the TCRdb copy retains only in-frame clones and omits some. The data show 150,000 to 200,000 clones, with more than 85% seen just once and about 1.7% held by the top ten. The data derive from a study of cytomegalovirus exposure and HLA in healthy donors. This chain links TRBV18 with TRBJ2-1; 11 bases map to TRBD2. Sequences were obtained from PBMCs. The clonotype comes from a woman between 18 and 30 years old in good health and CMV-seronegative. The CDR3 region is CASSPLAGGQFF. The DNA of the CDR3 is TGTGCCAGCTCACCCCTAGCGGGGGGGCAGTTCTTC.